The 21 T cell receptor beta chains below come from one sample, sequenced in a study of T-cell memory formation after mild COVID-19. TCRdb passed the 5' RACE reads through MiXCR, listing each CDR3 protein once. The data contain over 150,000 distinct CDR3 sequences, roughly 18% of them singletons. The specimen was PBMCs or a T cell subset sorted from them (not recorded which). These receptors were taken from a man between 18 and 29 years old who had mild COVID-19 (a few samples of this study predate the infection). Cell type and time point are not known.

V usage is TRBV9 and J usage is TRBJ2-1; either TRBD1 or TRBD2 may fit D (6 bases each). The CDR3 is 15 amino acids. V was clipped by 6 bases and J by 6 bases, with 19 bases between them. Germline assignment: CDR1 SGDLS and CDR2 YYNGEE. CDR3 amino acids: CASTTRGAPGNEQFF. The DNA for the CDR3 is TGTGCCAGCACCACGAGGGGGGCTCCCGGCAATGAGCAGTTCTTC.

The rearrangement links TRBV2 to TRBJ2-6; D is unresolved. Trimming removed 5 bases from V and 0 bases from J, with 11 bases in between. This CDR3 contains 16 residues. Looked up from germline, CDR1 is SNHLY and CDR2 is FYNNEI. The CDR3 spells CASSRAANSGANVLTF. As DNA, the CDR3 is TGTGCCAGCAGTAGGGCAGCGAACTCTGGGGCCAACGTCCTGACTTTC.

This clonotype turned up a few times. The chain joins TRBV12-3 or TRBV12-4 to TRBJ2-1, with a weak D call TRBD1 (6 bases). Trimming cost V 5 bases and J 2 bases, with 10 bases left between them. The CDR3 contains 14 residues. The CDR3 sequence is CASSLDRTYNEQFF. CDR3 DNA: TGTGCCAGCAGTCTGGACAGAACCTACAATGAGCAGTTCTTC.

The V and J genes are TRBV5-1 and TRBJ2-1, with TRBD2 matching over 9 bases. The CDR3 runs 16 residues. Germline CDR1 is SGHRS and CDR2 is YFSETQ. V dropped 0 bases and J dropped 5; count of bases not matched to a gene: 6. Here the CDR3 DNA reads TGCGCCAGCAGCTTGGGGCCTAGCGGGGACAACAATGAGCAGTTCTTC. This translates into CASSLGPSGDNNEQFF.

In this sample, this clonotype turned up once. The rearrangement uses TRBV10-3 and TRBJ1-2, with 8 bases that match TRBD1. This CDR3 spans 13 amino acids. With V trimmed by 7 bases and J by 5 bases, 6 bases remained unmatched. CDR1 ENHRY and CDR2 SYGVKD come from the germline V gene. CDR3 DNA: TGTGCCATCACAGGGACAGGAGATTATGGCTACACCTTC. Its translation is CAITGTGDYGYTF.

This clonotype was counted only a few times. The chain employs TRBV6-5 and TRBJ1-1; 8 positions agree with TRBD1. In germline, CDR1 is MNHEY, CDR2 SVGAGI. This CDR3 has 13 amino acids. The V and J ends lost 0 bases and 7 bases, in that order; junction bases with no gene match: 1. The CDR3 DNA follows: TGTGCCAGCAGTTACTCGGGGACAGGTGAAGCTTTCTTT. Protein sequence: CASSYSGTGEAFF.

This rearrangement joins TRBV7-6 to TRBJ2-1; 9 bases are a match to TRBD2. The CDR3 extends over 16 amino acids. Germline CDR1 SGHVS, CDR2 FNYEAQ. V was pared by 5 bases and J by 4 bases, with 9 bases of the junction left unmatched. In nucleotides, the CDR3 is TGTGCCAGCAGCCTCATAGCGGGGGCCCTTTACAATGAGCAGTTCTTC. Its translation is CASSLIAGALYNEQFF.

The gene calls are TRBV28 and TRBJ2-5, with 8 bases matching TRBD1. The junction had 12 bases not matched to a gene; V was cut back by 7 bases and J by 5 bases. Germline V gives CDR1 MDHEN, CDR2 SYDVKM. This CDR3 is built from 15 residues. The CDR3 loop reads CASTEGGTGRETQYF. CDR3 sequence (DNA): TGTGCCAGCACCGAGGGCGGGACAGGTCGCGAGACCCAGTACTTC.

The CDR3 DNA follows: TGCAGTGCCCCTGGCGGAGAGACCCAGTACTTC. Its protein product is CSAPGGETQYF. The V call is TRBV20-1, the J call TRBJ2-5, with D hard to call. CDR3 size: 11 residues. Trimming shortened V by 6 bases and J by 4 bases, and 9 bases separated the two germline ends. In germline, CDR1 is DFQATT, CDR2 SNEGSKA (reference sequence).

This clonotype has only a few counts. This rearrangement joins TRBV5-5 to TRBJ1-1, with unresolved D. The V gene lost 3 bases and the J gene lost 6 bases, with 15 bases spanning the gap. The CDR3 runs to 14 residues. From germline, CDR1 is SGHKS and CDR2 YYEKEE (reference sequence). DNA for the CDR3: TGTGCCAGCAGCTGGGCGCCTCAGGACCCTGAAGCTTTCTTT. Its protein product is CASSWAPQDPEAFF.

V gene TRBV7-3 combines with J gene TRBJ2-1; 9 bases agree with TRBD1. V trimming: 4 bases; J trimming: 9 bases; junction bases outside the gene matches: 4. The CDR3 runs to 13 residues. CDR1 is SGHTA and CDR2 is FQGTGA in the germline V gene. For the CDR3, the DNA is TGTGCCAGCAGCTCGGGACAGGGCGGTGAGCAGTTCTTC. Amino acid sequence: CASSSGQGGEQFF.

The chain carries TRBV11-3 and TRBJ2-2, with D unclear. Trimming took off 1 base at V and 3 bases at J, with 3 bases between the two ends. Germline CDR1 reads SGHNT; CDR2 reads YENEEA. The CDR3 is made up of 13 amino acids. The CDR3 loop reads CASSLAYTGELFF. CDR3 sequence (DNA): TGTGCCAGCAGCTTAGCATACACCGGGGAGCTGTTTTTT.

The rearrangement links TRBV3-1 to TRBJ1-2; D is possibly TRBD1 (5 bases). Looked up from germline, CDR1 is LGHDT and CDR2 is YNNKEL (reference sequence). Trimming removed 3 bases from V and 2 bases from J, with 16 bases in between. This CDR3 contains 16 residues. The CDR3 reads CASSQGLLTINYGYTF. The CDR3 nucleotides read TGTGCCAGCAGCCAGGGGCTCCTGACCATCAACTATGGCTACACCTTC.

V gene TRBV6-2 or TRBV6-3 combines with J gene TRBJ1-5; the match to TRBD1 covers 8 bases. Germline lookup yields CDR1 MNHEY and CDR2 SVGEGT. V lost 0 bases, J lost 2 bases, and 0 bases stayed unmatched. CDR3 length: 15 amino acids. CDR3 loop: CASSYSTGGNQPQHF. DNA of the CDR3: TGTGCCAGCAGTTACTCGACAGGGGGCAATCAGCCCCAGCATTTT.

In DNA form, the CDR3 reads TGTGCCAGCAGCACAAGCTATAGCAATCAGCCCCAGCATTTT. Translated, it gives CASSTSYSNQPQHF. The chain couples TRBV6-5 to TRBJ1-5, with unresolved D. The CDR3 spans 14 residues. Germline V gene data show CDR1 as MNHEY and CDR2 as SVGAGI. V dropped 6 bases and J dropped 0 bases, with 9 bases sitting between them.

This clonotype was detected only a few times. The V and J genes are TRBV6-1 and TRBJ1-1; D gene unclear. This CDR3 region has 14 residues. Deletions cut 6 bases from V and 4 bases from J, with 15 bases between. In germline, CDR1 is MNHNS, CDR2 SASEGT. Here the CDR3 DNA reads TGTGCCAGCAGCGGCCGATCCCAGAGCACTGAAGCTTTCTTT. Translating it yields CASSGRSQSTEAFF.

The chain is built from TRBV4-2 and TRBJ2-1, with D perhaps matching TRBD1 (6 bases). The germline CDR1 and CDR2 sequences are LGHNA and YNFKEQ. The V end lost 3 bases, the J end lost 0 bases, and 12 bases lay between the germline ends. The CDR3 spans 16 residues. The CDR3 reads CASSQSTGRSYNEQFF. CDR3 sequence (DNA): TGTGCCAGCAGCCAGTCGACAGGACGCTCCTACAATGAGCAGTTCTTC.

This clonotype has only a few counts. The chain is built from TRBV9 and TRBJ2-1; unclear D gene. Germline assignment: CDR1 SGDLS and CDR2 YYNGEE. This CDR3 region has 15 residues. V was pared by 0 bases and J by 3 bases, with 10 bases between. The CDR3 spells CASSVGFYSYNEQFF. In DNA, the CDR3 is TGTGCCAGCAGCGTAGGCTTCTACAGCTACAATGAGCAGTTCTTC.

This clonotype was counted only a few times. The chain carries TRBV24-1 and TRBJ2-1; D may be TRBD1 (6 bases). Trimming removed 1 base from V and 1 base from J, with 10 bases in between. This CDR3 is 16 amino acids long. Germline V gene sequence: CDR1 KGHDR, CDR2 SFDVKD. The CDR3, as DNA: TGTGCCACCAGTGATTTAGCTCAGGGGTCCTACAATGAGCAGTTCTTC. Its protein is CATSDLAQGSYNEQFF.

This clonotype has only a few counts. The genes are TRBV5-1 and TRBJ1-2, with D perhaps matching TRBD1 (6 bases). V was shortened by 4 bases and J by 6 bases, with 22 bases between the two germline ends. This CDR3 contains 16 residues. Germline V lookup: CDR1 SGHRS, CDR2 YFSETQ. The CDR3 loop is CASSRRNREDVNGYTF. CDR3 DNA: TGCGCCAGCAGCCGGAGGAACAGGGAGGATGTTAATGGCTACACCTTC.

The chain links TRBV28 to TRBJ2-2; perhaps D is TRBD1 or TRBD2 (5 bases each). Trimming stripped 6 bases from V and 5 bases from J, with 16 bases between. This CDR3 has 15 residues. Per germline, CDR1 MDHEN and CDR2 SYDVKM. The CDR3 region is CASSRVFGATGELFF. The CDR3 DNA reads as TGTGCCAGCAGCCGGGTTTTCGGGGCGACCGGGGAGCTGTTTTTT.